The TCR beta chain under discussion was sequenced for a study of coeliac disease (dated by TCRdb to the early 2020s). For the study in its entirety: Each coeliac patient fell into one of three classes: newly diagnosed active disease, refractory coeliac disease type I, or disease kept under control by a gluten-free diet. A patient counted as having refractory coeliac disease type I if there was no response to a gluten-free diet for over 12 months and the intraepithelial cells were immunophenotypically normal. The goal was to describe the TR repertoires of small intestinal T cells in active coeliac disease, in refractory type I coeliac disease, and in coeliac disease treated with a gluten-free diet. TRB sequencing succeeded for samples from about 30 subjects, including 20 to 25 paired bulk unsorted intraepithelial and lamina propria cell samples. A total of about 30 patients were included in the full study, of whom some 22 had serologically confirmed coeliac disease and 8 were controls with non-small intestinal disorders. Because high-resolution HLA typing was not available, biased TRBV7-2 usage was examined as a proof of principle. Small intestinal lymphocyte fractions from coeliac and non-coeliac patients were analysed in the study using next-generation sequencing of rearranged TRB and TRG CDR3 regions.

Results and caveats for the whole study, not just this receptor: Cross-contamination between compartments was possible, because separating intraepithelial cells from lamina propria cells did not produce high-purity fractions. In the authors' view, the approach was unsuitable for unbiased detection of gliadin-specific T cells, since gliadin-specific T cells are scarce and rarely shared between patients. TRB repertoires were mostly private, with most amino acid sequences found in only one sample, and V-gene usage showed no significant difference between disease groups. Active coeliac intraepithelial and lamina propria samples had lower TRB and TRG repertoire clonality than controls, suggesting that diverse T cells were recruited.

Aliquots of fewer than 650,000 cells were frozen in DMSO/FBS in liquid nitrogen, and a single aliquot per fraction was used for sequencing. All 30 or so patients in the study underwent endoscopy and small intestinal biopsy. To release intraepithelial cells, biopsies were stirred at 37 degrees Celsius for one hour in RPMI containing EGTA, MgCl2 and 1% FBS. Genomic DNA was extracted from frozen unsorted cell fractions using the Qiagen DNeasy blood extraction kit. Library preparation used the immunoSEQ multiplex PCR assay. In a multiplexed PCR, the TR loci were amplified; reverse primers were designed against J gene segments, whereas forward primers were designed against V gene segments. The amplified CDR3 regions were sequenced using the Illumina HiSeq System. As for the original processing: A nearest-neighbour algorithm merged closely related reads to remove PCR and sequencing errors and collapse data into unique sequences. Each repertoire was summarised by clonality and by T cell density, with T cell density defined as TR molecules per amount of genomic DNA input. Public TRs were defined as CDR3 amino acid sequences in at least 80% of unsorted samples, then tested for differential abundance between coeliac and control samples. Kruskal-Wallis tests followed by Dunn post-tests were used to test for differences in clonality and density between disease groups. Entries here come from immuneACCESS through TCRdb and include only in-frame sequences with V and J called. Some clones fail to appear in such tables; in the studies checked, an unresolved V gene covers under half of the shortfall, and the cause of the remainder is unknown. V, J and clone size were drawn from that table, and D and trimming were deduced from the DNA. This sample gives about 8,000 clones in total; 45% to 60% of them show up just once. Jointly, the top ten make up about 10% of the sample.

As encoded in the germline V gene (reference sequence), CDR1 is PRHDT while CDR2 is FYEKMQ. The CDR3 goes from the cysteine to the phenylalanine over 15 residues. The DNA shown is the 45-base CDR3, in frame from base 1. V gives up 1 base and J gives up 1 base, and the segment between their germline ends measures 8 bases. With regard to this clone: Its antigen is unknown. The record has no base qualities; no much larger clone is one base away.

Rearrangement joined TRBV13 to TRBJ2-1; the D segment could be TRBD2, given 6 matching bases. Sequenced material: intraepithelial lymphocytes from the gut. This sample's cell subset or site label indicates: intraepithelial cell (IEC) fraction of small intestinal biopsy. The TCR sequence derives from a woman aged 55-69 years with celiac disease. The CDR3 is CASSLVGSSYNEQFF. The DNA is as follows: TGTGCCAGCAGCTTAGTCGGGAGTTCCTACAATGAGCAGTTCTTC.